The next 6 T cell receptor beta chains were all read from a single sample in a study of T-cell reconstitution after alpha-beta-depleted transplantation in children. Researchers prepared the TCRbeta library using unique molecular identifiers, the study reports. TCRdb fed the PCR reads into MiXCR, producing one record per CDR3 protein. The table records about 610,000 distinct CDR3 sequences, about 10% of them present only once. Sequencing used PBMCs from the stem cell graft donor, obtained from the stem cell graft. The origin of the receptors is a human donor who donated a stem cell graft to a child with acute myeloid leukemia.

A few counts support this clonotype. The chain combines TRBV20-1 with TRBJ1-1; TRBD1 matches 8 bases. This CDR3 spans 14 amino acids. V lost 5 bases, J lost 5 bases, and 10 bases stayed unmatched. Germline CDR1 is DFQATT and CDR2 is SNEGSKA (reference sequence). The CDR3 protein is CSAQKGQVGTEAFF. The CDR3 nucleotides are TGCAGTGCTCAAAAGGGACAGGTGGGTACTGAAGCTTTCTTT.

This clonotype was observed a handful of times. Germline is not matched at one junction end, which may reflect a read error. The gene calls are TRBV30 and TRBJ2-7; 8 bases align to TRBD2. The germline V gene has CDR1 GTSNPN and CDR2 SVGIG (reference sequence). This CDR3 contains 14 residues. In DNA form, the CDR3 reads TGTGCCTGGGGTCACGGGACTAGGTCCTCCGAGCAGTACTTC. Amino acids: CAWGHGTRSSEQYF.

A few counts support this clonotype. This chain links TRBV4-2 with TRBJ2-1; 7 positions agree with TRBD2. The CDR3 covers 18 residues. Trimming removed 1 base from V and 5 bases from J; junction bases left unmatched: 14. CDR1 and CDR2 (germline): LGHNA, YNFKEQ. CDR3 region: CASSQVRQAGEGDNEQFF. In DNA, the CDR3 is TGTGCCAGCAGCCAAGTCAGGCAGGCGGGAGAAGGGGACAATGAGCAGTTCTTC.

This clonotype was seen a few times. The rearrangement uses TRBV10-3 and TRBJ2-7; D is ambiguous. This CDR3 spans 13 amino acids. Trimming left V 3 bases short and J 4 bases short, with 10 bases between. Per the germline V gene, CDR1 is ENHRY and CDR2 is SYGVKD. The CDR3 nucleotides are TGTGCCATCAGTGAAGAAACGTTGTACGAGCAGTACTTC. The encoded protein is CAISEETLYEQYF.

The J gene is TRBJ2-7, the V gene TRBV6-5, with D possibly being TRBD1 (5 bases). V lost 2 bases to trimming and J lost 5 bases, with 13 bases between them. CDR3 length equals 14 residues. Germline lookup yields CDR1 MNHEY and CDR2 SVGAGI. The CDR3 sequence: CASSYRGGEDEQYF. In nucleotides, the CDR3 is TGTGCCAGCAGTTACAGGGGTGGTGAAGACGAGCAGTACTTC.

V is TRBV20-1 and J is TRBJ1-1; possible D gene TRBD1, 5 bases. Germline CDR1 DFQATT, CDR2 SNEGSKA (reference sequence). With 6 bases removed from V and 2 bases from J, the gap between germline ends came to 13 bases. This CDR3 region has 13 residues. CDR3 DNA sequence: TGCAGTGCCCGGGGCCGGGGTAACACTGAAGCTTTCTTT. Its protein product is CSARGRGNTEAFF.